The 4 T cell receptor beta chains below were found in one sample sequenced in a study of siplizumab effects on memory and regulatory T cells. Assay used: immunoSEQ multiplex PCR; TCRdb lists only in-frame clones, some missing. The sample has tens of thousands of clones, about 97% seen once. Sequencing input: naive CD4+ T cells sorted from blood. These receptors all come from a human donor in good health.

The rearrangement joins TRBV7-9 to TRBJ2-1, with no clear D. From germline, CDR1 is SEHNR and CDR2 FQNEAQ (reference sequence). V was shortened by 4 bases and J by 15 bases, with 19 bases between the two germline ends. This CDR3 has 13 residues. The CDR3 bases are TGTGCCAGCAGCTCTCGGGTCGCCTTAAATTGGTTCTTC. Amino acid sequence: CASSSRVALNWFF.

The DNA for the CDR3 is TGTGCTAGTGGTTTAGCGACAGGAGGCAATCAGCCCCAGCATTTT. It translates to CASGLATGGNQPQHF. The V call is TRBV12-5, the J call TRBJ1-5; tentatively, D is TRBD1 (6 bases). V was clipped by 3 bases and J by 2 bases, with 11 bases between them. CDR1 is LGHNT, CDR2 FRNRAP, per germline. CDR3 length equals 15 residues.

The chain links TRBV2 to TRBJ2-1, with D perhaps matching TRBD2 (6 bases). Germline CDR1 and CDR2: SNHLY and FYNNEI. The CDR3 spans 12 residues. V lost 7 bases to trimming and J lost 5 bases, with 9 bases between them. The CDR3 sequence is CASTRDDNEQFF. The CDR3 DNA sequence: TGTGCCAGCACGCGGGACGACAATGAGCAGTTCTTC.

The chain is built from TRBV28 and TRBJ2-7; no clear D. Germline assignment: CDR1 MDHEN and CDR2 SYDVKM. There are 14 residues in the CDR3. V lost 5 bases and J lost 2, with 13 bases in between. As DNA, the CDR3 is TGTGCCAGCAGTGTTAGTTCAACAGCCTACGAGCAGTACTTC. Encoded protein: CASSVSSTAYEQYF.